The present TCR beta chain was sequenced within a study of T cells after posttransplantation cyclophosphamide. Study-wide findings and caveats: Later post-transplant blood repertoires were often dominated by donor CD8+ memory clones. Blood and skin or GI T cell repertoires showed limited TRB overlap.

Peripheral blood was collected from the related graft donor on the marrow donation day. Here immunoSEQ multiplex PCR was the method, and the copy in TCRdb shows in-frame clones only, minus some. The sample includes about 38,000 clones, none of them occurring once. The table lists this clone with many counts. The antigen remains unidentified. The clonotype comes from a man between 45 and 60 years old in good health, CMV-negative, and a related stem cell transplant donor. Sequenced input: PBMCs.

The CDR3 sequence: CASSLDIGRGHITDTQYF. The CDR3 coding sequence is TGTGCCAGCAGCTTGGATATCGGCAGGGGGCATATCACAGATACGCAGTATTTT. The chain uses TRBV5-6 and TRBJ2-3; TRBD1 matches 8 bases. The CDR3 extends over 18 amino acids. From germline, CDR1 is SGHDT and CDR2 YYEEEE. The ends lost 0 bases at V and 2 bases at J; junction bases unmatched: 11.